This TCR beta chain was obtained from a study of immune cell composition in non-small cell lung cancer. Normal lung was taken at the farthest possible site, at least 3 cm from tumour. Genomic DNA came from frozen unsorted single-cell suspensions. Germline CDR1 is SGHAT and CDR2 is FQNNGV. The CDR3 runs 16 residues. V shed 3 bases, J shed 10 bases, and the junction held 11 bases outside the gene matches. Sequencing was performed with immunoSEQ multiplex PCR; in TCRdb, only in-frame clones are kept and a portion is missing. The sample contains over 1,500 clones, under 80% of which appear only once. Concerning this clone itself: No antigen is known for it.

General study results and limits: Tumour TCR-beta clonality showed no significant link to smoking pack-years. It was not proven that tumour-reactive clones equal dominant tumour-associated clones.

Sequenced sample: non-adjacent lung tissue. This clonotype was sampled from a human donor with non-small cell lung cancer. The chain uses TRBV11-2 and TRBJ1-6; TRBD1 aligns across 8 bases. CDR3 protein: CASSLPPGQAMSPLHF. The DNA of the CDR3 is TGTGCCAGCAGCTTGCCACCGGGACAGGCAATGTCACCCCTCCACTTT.